This T cell receptor (beta chain) was observed in a study of regulatory T cells in long-lasting Graves disease (dated by TCRdb to the early 2020s). For the wider study: In the newly diagnosed Graves' disease group, patients had been taking antithyroid drugs for less than 3 months. The study was conducted in China and was registered as a clinical trial. A total of around 35 samples underwent TCR sequencing, from about 13 patients with persistent Graves' disease and approximately 20 patients with newly diagnosed Graves' disease. Peripheral blood TCR sequencing and RNA sequencing compared persistent Graves' disease patients with newly diagnosed Graves' disease patients.

This specimen's time point label, per the study, means: newly diagnosed GD, antithyroid drugs for less than 3 months. RNA was extracted from PBMCs in TRIzol for both TCR sequencing and RNA sequencing. The diagnosis of Graves' disease followed American Thyroid Association guidelines. Recruitment of patients was carried out at an endocrinology department in Xi'an, China. Each patient gave 7.5 to 10 milliliters of peripheral blood, collected in an EDTA anticoagulant tube. Ficoll Paque Plus density gradient separation was used to isolate PBMCs, and no further T cell sorting was done. RNA quality was checked with an Agilent 2100 Bioanalyzer and agarose gel, and concentration with a NanoDrop 2000. This clonotype was counted many times. This receptor's antigen is unknown. Per-nucleotide qualities are absent, and no much larger clonotype sits a single base away. Receptor amplification or capture employed multiplex PCR. TCRdb lists the instrument as Illumina HiSeq 4000. CDR3 regions were amplified by Arm-PCR with iRepertoire HTBI primers to construct TCR beta libraries. Before sequencing, the PCR products went through gel purification. On the authors' methods: Gene usage analysis of CDR3 amino acid clonotypes relied on the approximately 60 TRBV and 12 to 15 TRBJ segments identified across samples. COPE and FqMerger were used to merge the filtered high-quality paired reads into contigs. BLAST was used to align contigs to the IMGT TRBV, TRBD and TRBJ reference genes, and CDR3 was defined following IMGT. Any clonotype with a frequency above 0.1% was classified as a highly expanded clone. Shannon entropy was used to measure repertoire diversity, and the Gini coefficient was used to measure V-J evenness. A clonotype was considered public if more than one individual shared it. The public reads were quality trimmed at Q25 with fastp and then assembled into clones with MiXCR by TCRdb, keeping productive beta chains. Every entry covers one CDR3 protein and lists the most common genes and DNA from its rows. These V and J calls originate from TCRdb's pipeline instead of the authors' own analysis. The sample table shows 550,000 or so distinct CDR3 sequences, and 9.5% to 15% are seen once. The ten largest clones add up to roughly 9.3% of the sample.

Paper-wide results and their limitations: Compared with newly diagnosed patients, patients with persistent Graves' disease had lower TCR Shannon entropy and fewer highly expanded clones, which suggests clonal expansion. The authors noted that the small sample size was a limitation that may lower accuracy. Only peripheral blood was studied, because thyroid tissue, the primary lesion, was inaccessible. Persistent patients shared more public clonotypes among themselves (around 2,500) than newly diagnosed patients did (more than 850). Sequencing and analysis were restricted to the TCR beta chain.

These sequences were also reported in another study, on T cells in Graves' hyperthyroidism and ophthalmopathy. The second publication reports: Stable Graves' hyperthyroidism was defined as no progression to ophthalmopathy during 18 months of follow-up. Hyperthyroidism patients were newly diagnosed, had a disease duration of under 2 months, and were aged 18 to 65 years. Patients with uncontrolled infections, other autoimmune diseases, pregnancy or lactation were excluded. Diagnoses were established on the basis of clinical symptoms, serum thyroxine and TRAb, thyroid ultrasound, and orbital computed tomography. The first round of RT-PCR for the TCR CDR3 was performed with the HTBI primer set and the Qiagen OneStep RT-PCR kit. Most expanded thyroid clonotypes (frequency above 0.001) were also detected in blood, a finding suggesting that blood repertoires may reflect thyroid immune responses. Ophthalmopathy was separated from stable hyperthyroidism by a 13 V-J signature model, with approximately 85% sensitivity and 81% to 82% specificity obtained in cross-validation and 80%/75% obtained in testing. In validation, progression to ophthalmopathy was predicted by the model with around 70% sensitivity and nearly 75% specificity, a median of approximately 6.5 months before onset. To identify distinguishing TCR V-J signatures, a discovery cohort of 100 or so patients was used, comprising 43 with Graves' ophthalmopathy and around 60 with stable Graves' hyperthyroidism. Whether ophthalmopathy could be predicted prospectively was tested in an independent validation cohort made up of roughly 20 hyperthyroidism patients plus 17 patients who later progressed to ophthalmopathy. For training and testing, the 100 or so patients in the discovery cohort were randomly divided in a 7:3 ratio. The study also compared thyroid tissue and blood T-cell repertoires from five or six Graves' hyperthyroidism patients. After blood sampling, hyperthyroidism patients were treated with methimazole at a starting dose of 30 mg daily, and ophthalmopathy patients were treated with high-dose intravenous methylprednisolone. The libraries were constructed in a second round of multiplex PCR and then size-selected and purified. Sequencing of the libraries was done on an Illumina HiSeq2000 using paired-end 100 bp reads. Raw data were processed with SOAPnuke, discarding reads with adapters, uncalled bases, mean Phred below 15, or no exact constant-primer or identifier match. COPE v1.2.5 was used to merge high-quality paired reads, and clonotypes were defined as unique nucleotide sequences. Clonotypes were aligned to IMGT TRBV, TRBD and TRBJ reference segments using MiTCR v1.1. Analysis was restricted to V-J combinations with a frequency above 0.0001, which covered roughly 99% of repertoires. The TCS score was defined as F50 (clonal expansion) divided by E x V (chaos), with BLOSUM62-based TCRdist calculated between CDR3 peptides within each V-J. Welch's t-statistics and random forest reduced 514 V-J features to roughly 13, which were used in a naive Bayes classifier (R e1071). Sample size was not statistically predetermined, and blinding of investigators to group allocation was not performed. According to the paper, TCR Vbeta CDR3 sequencing was carried out on about 140 peripheral blood samples, which came from approximately 43 ophthalmopathy, 75 to 80 hyperthyroidism and some 17 progressor patients.

The receptor was isolated from a woman in her twenties or thirties with Graves disease. Donor details come from another sample of the same person, matched by shared clones. Material: peripheral blood mononuclear cells (PBMCs), obtained at new diagnosis, from a patient treated with antithyroid drugs.

The CDR3 reads as follows: CASSFTGPSYNEQFF. At the DNA level, the sequence is TGTGCCAGCAGCTTCACAGGGCCCTCCTACAATGAGCAGTTCTTC. Recombination connected TRBV5-5 to TRBJ2-1, with a tentative D gene TRBD1 over 6 matching bases. Trimming costs V 2 bases and J 0 bases, and their ends lie 9 bases apart. The germline V gene (reference sequence) sets CDR1 to SGHKS and CDR2 to YYEKEE. The CDR3 goes from the cysteine to the phenylalanine over 15 residues. Only the CDR3 DNA is retained, 45 bases long and in frame from the first base.